This paragraph reports one T cell receptor (beta chain). Antigen specificity is unknown. The targeted sequencing depth was 1 in 200,000 to 1 in 1 million T cells. Assay: immunoSEQ multiplex PCR; the TCRdb copy retains only in-frame clones and omits some. The repertoire consists of approximately 47,000 clones, with roughly three fifths occurring once and the leading ten covering approximately 28%. The source of the sample is a study of cytotoxic CD8 clonotypes in ibrutinib-treated CLL. Turning to the study itself: Productive templates per sample averaged roughly 260,000; productive rearrangements, 80,000 to 95,000.

Study-wide findings and caveats: Among the clonotypes, public ones were uncommon and contracted or held stable on treatment.

The CDR3 has 14 amino acids. Trimming pared 1 base from V and 5 bases from J, leaving 8 bases between. Looked up from germline, CDR1 is LNHDA and CDR2 is SQIVND (reference sequence). The rearrangement uses TRBV19 and TRBJ2-2; D ambiguous. The sequence was collected from a human donor with chronic lymphocytic leukemia. Sequences were derived from PBMCs, sampled after 24 months of ibrutinib treatment. CDR3 DNA sequence: TGTGCCAGTAGTATAGCACCAAGGACCGGGGAGCTGTTTTTT. This codes for CASSIAPRTGELFF.